The 22 T cell receptor beta chains reported below all come from one sample, sequenced in a study of blood T cell repertoires in COVID-19. Using immunoSEQ multiplex PCR, the repertoire was profiled, and TCRdb retains in-frame clones only, with some absent. The data contain under 500,000 clones, approximately 90% of them singletons. Input material: peripheral blood. Receptors originate from a young woman with acute or convalescent COVID-19.

The chain has TRBV25-1 and TRBJ1-1; TRBD1 might be the D (5 bases). The CDR3 extends over 13 amino acids. Trimming shortened V by 8 bases and J by 5 bases, and 15 bases separated the two germline ends. Germline-derived CDR1 and CDR2 are MGHDK and SYGVNS. CDR3 DNA: TGTGCCAGCGGGAAGGGGTTTGGGACTGAAGCTTTCTTT. The encoded protein is CASGKGFGTEAFF.

The CDR3 region is CASSLTSGEYIFNTDTQYF. The CDR3 DNA follows: TGTGCCAGCAGCTTGACTAGCGGGGAATACATTTTTAACACAGATACGCAGTATTTT. The chain recombines TRBV6-6 with TRBJ2-3; 11 nucleotides line up with TRBD2. Germline trimming cut 6 bases from V and 2 bases from J; bases unmatched to any gene: 16. CDR1 and CDR2 (germline): MNHNY, SVGAGI (reference sequence). The CDR3 is 19 residues long.

This clone has just one count. The V gene is TRBV29-1, the J gene TRBJ2-1; the D is unclear. CDR1 is SQVTM, CDR2 ANQGSEA, per germline. The length of the CDR3 is 14 residues. Trimming shortened V by 5 bases and J by 4 bases, and 15 bases separated the two germline ends. Written as DNA, the CDR3 is TGCAGCGTTCTTTTGTGGGTCGGGTACAATGAGCAGTTCTTC. It codes for CSVLLWVGYNEQFF.

This chain joins TRBV11-2 and TRBJ2-2, with D possibly TRBD2 on 5 matching bases. Looked up from germline, CDR1 is SGHAT and CDR2 is FQNNGV. V lost 4 bases and J lost 6, with 9 bases in between. The CDR3 is made up of 13 amino acids. The CDR3 DNA reads TGTGCCAGCAGCTCGAGGGTAGCCGGGGAGCTGTTTTTT. Its protein product is CASSSRVAGELFF.

The CDR3 DNA reads as TGTGCCAGCAGCGCGCTAGCGGGGGTACCAACCAACAATGAGCAGTTCTTC. Its translation: CASSALAGVPTNNEQFF. The gene calls are TRBV9 and TRBJ2-1; TRBD2 aligns across 10 bases. The CDR3 extends over 17 amino acids. The ends lost 3 bases at V and 5 bases at J; junction bases unmatched: 11. Germline CDR1 and CDR2: SGDLS and YYNGEE.

The chain recombines TRBV5-5 with TRBJ2-7; D is ambiguous. The CDR3 runs to 13 residues. V was cut by 4 bases and J by 6 bases, with 14 bases left in between. CDR1 SGHKS and CDR2 YYEKEE come from the germline V gene (reference sequence). CDR3 DNA: TGTGCCAGCAGCCCTTTTGAGGTCTTCGAGCAGTACTTC. Protein: CASSPFEVFEQYF.

Worth noting for this clone: This specimen includes other DNA sequences encoding the same CDR3. V usage is TRBV20-1 and J usage is TRBJ2-5; D call uncertain. V lost 3 bases and J 3 bases, leaving 5 bases between the germline ends. Germline loops: CDR1 DFQATT, CDR2 SNEGSKA (reference sequence). The CDR3 covers 11 residues. The CDR3, as DNA: TGCAGTGCTAGCCCAGAAGAGACCCAGTACTTC. This translates into CSASPEETQYF.

CDR3 nucleotides: TGTGCCAGCACCACCACCCGGGAGGGTTTAAACGAGCAGTTCTTC. Its protein product is CASTTTREGLNEQFF. The chain uses TRBV27 and TRBJ2-1; 8 nucleotides line up with TRBD2. The J segment lost 10 bases and the V segment lost 7 bases, leaving 15 bases of the junction unmatched. This CDR3 contains 15 residues. Germline CDR1 reads MNHEY; CDR2 reads SMNVEV (reference sequence).

J is TRBJ1-5 and V is TRBV10-3, with 7 bases fitting TRBD1. Trimming removed 8 bases from V and 7 bases from J; junction bases left unmatched: 5. Germline values: CDR1 ENHRY, CDR2 SYGVKD. CDR3 length: 12 amino acids. CDR3 nucleotides: TGTGCCATCGGGGACAGAGGGCAGCCCCAGCATTTT. This translates into CAIGDRGQPQHF.

The V call is TRBV4-2, the J call TRBJ2-7; perhaps TRBD2 as D (5 bases). Between the trimmed V and J ends, which lost 0 bases and 0 bases, there was a span of 15 bases. This CDR3 has 17 residues. The germline V gene encodes CDR1 LGHNA and CDR2 YNFKEQ. The CDR3 protein is CASSQEGSAGASYEQYF. The CDR3 DNA reads TGTGCCAGCAGCCAAGAGGGGTCGGCGGGTGCCTCCTACGAGCAGTACTTC.

The rearrangement links TRBV5-1 to TRBJ1-1; possible D gene TRBD1, 5 bases. Germline V gene sequence: CDR1 SGHRS, CDR2 YFSETQ. V lost 0 bases to trimming and J lost 8 bases, with 20 bases between them. This CDR3 spans 16 amino acids. The DNA for the CDR3 is TGCGCCAGCAGCTTGGGGCCCGGGCAGGGTAGGGCCGAAGCTTTCTTT. This encodes CASSLGPGQGRAEAFF.

The chain has TRBV21-1 and TRBJ2-3; the table assigns TRBD2, which was not confirmed against the DNA. TRBV21-1 is described as a pseudogene. The CDR3 loop spans 19 amino acids. The chain's CDR3 is CASSKVGGGGGKTTDTQYF. The CDR3 DNA reads as TGTGCCAGCAGCAAAGTTGGCGGGGGGGGAGGGAAGACCACAGATACGCAGTATTTT.

The rearrangement uses TRBV12-5 and TRBJ1-6; D may be TRBD1 (5 bases). CDR1 LGHNT and CDR2 FRNRAP come from the germline V gene. The CDR3 is made up of 14 amino acids. Trimming cost V 6 bases and J 9 bases, with 15 bases left between them. CDR3 DNA sequence: TGTGCTAGTGGCCACCCTTCCAGGGCTTCACCCCTCCACTTT. Its protein product is CASGHPSRASPLHF. Using reference TRBV12-5 and TRBJ1-6 for the parts outside the CDR3, the full variable domain is DARVTQTPRHKVTEMGQEVTMRCQPILGHNTVFWYRQTMMQGLELLAYFRNRAPLDDSGMPKDRFSAEMPDATLATLKIQPSEPRDSAVYFCASGHPSRASPLHFGNGTRLTVT.

A word on this clone: The junction does not match germline at one end; this may be a read error. This rearrangement joins TRBV29-1 to TRBJ1-4, with 8 nucleotides matching TRBD1. This CDR3 region has 15 residues. Per the germline V gene, CDR1 is SQVTM and CDR2 is ANQGSEA. The CDR3 is CSVEEQGVLNEKLFF. The CDR3 bases are TGCAGCGTAGAAGAACAGGGGGTGCTTAATGAAAAACTGTTTTTT.

The V gene is TRBV4-1, the J gene TRBJ2-1; D gene ambiguous. Trimming stripped 0 bases from V and 4 bases from J, with 16 bases between. CDR1 is MGHRA and CDR2 is YSYEKL in the germline V gene. This CDR3 contains 17 residues. The CDR3 sequence: CASSQDNDLTGYNEQFF. CDR3 DNA: TGCGCCAGCAGCCAAGATAATGACCTTACGGGTTACAATGAGCAGTTCTTC.

The chain couples TRBV18 to TRBJ1-2, with D perhaps TRBD1 (5 bases). V lost 3 bases to trimming and J lost 6 bases, with 26 bases between them. Germline V gene lookup returns CDR1 KGHSH and CDR2 LQKENI. This CDR3 comprises 18 residues. CDR3 residues: CASSPQEAGDIRQDGYTF. The CDR3 coding sequence is TGTGCCAGCTCACCCCAGGAAGCGGGGGATATCAGGCAGGATGGCTACACCTTC. Complete variable domain (other parts from reference TRBV18 and TRBJ1-2): NAGVMQNPRHLVRRRGQEARLRCSPMKGHSHVYWYRQLPEEGLKFMVYLQKENIIDESGMPKERFSAEFPKEGPSILRIQQVVRGDSAAYFCASSPQEAGDIRQDGYTFGSGTRLTVV.

This clone has only a few counts. Its ends do not fully match the called genes, so a read error is possible. The chain joins TRBV6-1 to TRBJ2-6; D possibly corresponds to TRBD1 (5 bases). The CDR3 extends over 19 amino acids. CDR1 is MNHNS, CDR2 SASEGT, per germline. The CDR3, as DNA: TGTGCCAGCAGTGAAACGTTGAGACAGACCTACTCTGAGGCCAACGTCCTGACTTTC. As protein: CASSETLRQTYSEANVLTF.

The rearrangement joins TRBV9 to TRBJ2-1; maybe TRBD2 (6 bases). The CDR3 totals 15 residues. Looked up from germline, CDR1 is SGDLS and CDR2 is YYNGEE. The V gene lost 2 bases and the J gene lost 5 bases, with 14 bases spanning the gap. This CDR3 reads CASSVDTRGHNEQFF. Here the CDR3 DNA reads TGTGCCAGCAGCGTCGACACGCGGGGACACAATGAGCAGTTCTTC.

The CDR3 nucleotides read TGCAGCGTTCGGGAAAGAGGGACCCAGTACTTC. It translates to CSVRERGTQYF. This chain uses TRBV29-1 with TRBJ2-5, with D possibly matching TRBD2 (5 bases). V lost 5 bases and J 7 bases, leaving 11 bases between the germline ends. This CDR3 is built from 11 residues. Germline CDR1 SQVTM, CDR2 ANQGSEA.

The chain carries TRBV7-2 and TRBJ2-3; 8 bases line up with TRBD1. The J segment lost 2 bases and the V segment lost 1 base, leaving 5 bases of the junction unmatched. The CDR3 sequence is 16 residues long. Germline assignment: CDR1 SGHTA and CDR2 FQGNSA. The DNA of the CDR3 is TGTGCCAGCAGCTTAGTCCGACAGGGGTCCACAGATACGCAGTATTTT. Translated: CASSLVRQGSTDTQYF. Together with reference TRBV7-2 and TRBJ2-3, the CDR3 gives the full variable domain: GAGVSQSPSNKVTEKGKDVELRCDPISGHTALYWYRQSLGQGLEFLIYFQGNSAPDKSGLPSDRFSAERTGGSVSTLTIQRTQQEDSAVYLCASSLVRQGSTDTQYFGPGTRLTVL.

This sequence joins TRBV7-9 and TRBJ2-5; tentative D call: TRBD1 (5 bases). V lost 5 bases to trimming and J lost 1 base, with 11 bases between them. The CDR3 is made up of 14 amino acids. Germline V gene data show CDR1 as SEHNR and CDR2 as FQNEAQ (reference sequence). CDR3 in DNA: TGTGCCAGCAGCCACGACAGCTTCCAAGAGACCCAGTACTTC. Amino acids: CASSHDSFQETQYF.

This clone occurred a few times. The chain has TRBV6-1 and TRBJ2-7, with 11 bases matching TRBD2. Germline V lookup: CDR1 MNHNS, CDR2 SASEGT. V trimming: 4 bases; J trimming: 4 bases; junction bases outside the gene matches: 12. The CDR3 contains 17 residues. The CDR3 region is CASSVTIAGGPSYEQYF. For the CDR3, the DNA is TGTGCCAGCAGTGTCACCATAGCGGGGGGGCCGTCGTACGAGCAGTACTTC.